Below, 30 T cell receptor beta chains from the same sample are listed, as sequenced in a study of blood T cell repertoires in COVID-19. The method was immunoSEQ multiplex PCR; TCRdb's version includes in-frame clones alone and lacks a portion of them. The data hold about 52,000 clones, with around 88% observed a single time. Sequences were obtained from peripheral blood. The receptor set was obtained from a woman of 80 years or more with acute or convalescent COVID-19.

CDR3 sequence (DNA): TGCGCCAGCAGCCAGGGCGACAGAAGCAATCAGCCCCAGCATTTT. Amino acids: CASSQGDRSNQPQHF. The rearrangement uses TRBV4-1 and TRBJ1-5; a possible D gene is TRBD1 (5 bases). Germline-derived CDR1 and CDR2 are MGHRA and YSYEKL. The CDR3 covers 15 residues. Trimming removed 3 bases at V and 1 base at J, with 10 bases between.

V and J are TRBV6-2 or TRBV6-3 and TRBJ2-3, with 10 positions matching TRBD2. The CDR3 has 16 residues. Trimming cost V 5 bases and J 2 bases; bases outside gene matches: 7. CDR1 and CDR2 (germline): MNHEY, SVGEGT. The CDR3 loop is CASSRLAGAVTDTQYF. The CDR3 DNA sequence: TGTGCCAGCAGTCGCCTAGCGGGGGCCGTCACAGATACGCAGTATTTT.

J is TRBJ1-4 and V is TRBV9; TRBD1 might be the D (5 bases). Trimming cost V 1 base and J 4 bases, with 8 bases left between them. Germline CDR1 reads SGDLS; CDR2 reads YYNGEE. This CDR3 has 14 amino acids. CDR3 sequence (DNA): TGTGCCAGCAGCGTACAGGGCAGTAATGAAAAACTGTTTTTT. Its translation is CASSVQGSNEKLFF.

The V and J genes are TRBV30 and TRBJ1-1, with D hard to call. V was trimmed by 4 bases and J by 0 bases, leaving 9 bases between them. The germline CDR1 and CDR2 sequences are GTSNPN and SVGIG (reference sequence). The CDR3 consists of 13 residues. The CDR3 DNA sequence: TGTGCCTGGATATGGCCGATGAACACTGAAGCTTTCTTT. Translating gives CAWIWPMNTEAFF.

Note on this clone: A junction boundary mismatches the germline segment, possibly from a read error. The genes are TRBV7-7 and TRBJ2-2; D not resolved. Germline loops: CDR1 SSHAT, CDR2 FNYEAQ (reference sequence). CDR3 size: 16 residues. CDR3 amino acids: CASSPNRVANTGELFF. The DNA for the CDR3 is TGTGCTAGCAGCCCGAATCGGGTAGCGAACACCGGGGAGCTGTTTTTT.

This chain uses TRBV11-2 with TRBJ2-1; the match to TRBD2 covers 10 bases. The CDR3 runs 16 residues. Germline assignment: CDR1 SGHAT and CDR2 FQNNGV. V lost 6 bases and J lost 5; bases outside the gene matches: 10. The CDR3 nucleotides are TGTGCCAGCAGTTTTCAGATAGCGGGGGGCGACAATGAGCAGTTCTTC. Translation gives CASSFQIAGGDNEQFF.

The gene calls are TRBV11-3 and TRBJ1-1, with 8 bases matching TRBD1. This CDR3 region has 14 residues. With 3 bases clipped from V and 1 base from J, the junction kept 1 base outside the gene matches. CDR1 SGHNT and CDR2 YENEEA come from the germline V gene. Here the CDR3 reads CASSFGQGNTEAFF. The CDR3 DNA reads TGTGCCAGCAGCTTCGGACAGGGGAACACTGAAGCTTTCTTT.

This chain joins TRBV5-4 and TRBJ2-1; 14 bases align to TRBD2. V gave up 4 bases and J gave up 8 bases; unmatched junction bases: 11. The CDR3 runs 17 residues. Germline V gives CDR1 SGHNT, CDR2 YYREEE (reference sequence). Here the CDR3 reads CASSRGGGLAGAHEQFF. In DNA form, the CDR3 reads TGTGCCAGCAGCCGCGGAGGGGGACTAGCGGGAGCCCATGAGCAGTTCTTC.

The chain links TRBV10-2 to TRBJ2-7; D may be TRBD1 (5 bases). Trimming took off 10 bases at V and 3 bases at J, with 22 bases between the two ends. The germline V gene has CDR1 WSHSY and CDR2 SAAADI. CDR3 length: 15 residues. The CDR3 spells CAIFRWAGLLYEQYV. The CDR3 DNA reads as TGCGCCATCTTTAGATGGGCAGGGCTTCTCTACGAGCAGTACGTC.

V usage is TRBV28 and J usage is TRBJ2-7, with 9 bases fitting TRBD2. Germline V gives CDR1 MDHEN, CDR2 SYDVKM. V shed 4 bases, J shed 8 bases, and the junction held 3 bases outside the gene matches. This CDR3 is built from 12 residues. The CDR3: CASSWTSDKQYF. In DNA, the CDR3 is TGTGCCAGCAGTTGGACTAGCGACAAGCAGTACTTC.

The gene calls are TRBV30 and TRBJ1-2; D ambiguous. CDR1 and CDR2 from the germline V gene are GTSNPN and SVGIG (reference sequence). The CDR3 covers 14 residues. V lost 2 bases and J lost 1, with 11 bases in between. DNA for the CDR3: TGTGCCTGGAGTCCCCTAGTCAGTAACTATGGCTACACCTTC. Translation: CAWSPLVSNYGYTF.

The genes are TRBV7-8 and TRBJ2-1, with 10 bases fitting TRBD2. The CDR3 is made up of 16 amino acids. Losses at the gene ends were 0 bases for V and 6 bases for J; bases not matched to a gene: 5. Germline CDR1 SGHVS, CDR2 FQNEAQ. CDR3 nucleotides: TGTGCCAGCAGCTTAGCGAGCGGGGGGGCCTCCAATGAGCAGTTCTTC. It translates to CASSLASGGASNEQFF.

The chain couples TRBV3-1 (or the pseudogene TRBV3-2) to TRBJ1-6; 8 positions agree with TRBD1. The germline CDR1 and CDR2 sequences are LGHDT and YNNKEL (reference sequence). The CDR3 contains 14 residues. V lost 6 bases, J lost 6 bases, and 4 bases stayed unmatched. As DNA, the CDR3 is TGTGCCAGCAGGCGGGACAGGAGTAATTCACCCCTCCACTTT. Translated, it gives CASRRDRSNSPLHF.

The chain carries TRBV7-6 and TRBJ1-4; TRBD1 is a possible D gene (6 bases). Germline loops: CDR1 SGHVS, CDR2 FNYEAQ. The ends were cut back, 2 bases at V and 2 bases at J, with 15 bases in the middle. The CDR3 contains 17 residues. CDR3 in DNA: TGTGCCAGCAGCTTAAGCCCCGGACAGCGGACTAATGAAAAACTGTTTTTT. As protein: CASSLSPGQRTNEKLFF. Based on the CDR3 plus reference TRBV7-6 and TRBJ1-4, the full variable domain is GAGVSQSPRYKVTKRGQDVALRCDPISGHVSLYWYRQALGQGPEFLTYFNYEAQQDKSGLPNDRFSAERPEGSISTLTIQRTEQRDSAMYRCASSLSPGQRTNEKLFFGSGTQLSVL.

V and J are TRBV23-1 and TRBJ2-5; 7 positions match TRBD2. TRBV23-1 is an open reading frame whose function is uncertain. The CDR3 loop spans 13 amino acids. V lost 10 bases, J lost 3 bases, and 8 bases stayed unmatched. CDR3 loop: CAILGGSEETQYF. CDR3 nucleotides: TGCGCCATCCTCGGGGGGTCCGAAGAGACCCAGTACTTC.

The V gene is TRBV12-3 or TRBV12-4, the J gene TRBJ1-1, with D perhaps matching TRBD1 (5 bases). V lost 7 bases and J 7 bases, leaving 16 bases between the germline ends. The CDR3 is 13 amino acids. DNA for the CDR3: TGTGCCAGCAAATTCGGGGAGGGGATTGAAGCTTTCTTT. Encoded protein: CASKFGEGIEAFF.

The rearrangement uses TRBV5-6 and TRBJ2-7, with unresolved D. The CDR3 has 15 amino acids. Germline CDR1 is SGHDT and CDR2 is YYEEEE. The V end lost 5 bases, the J end lost 1 base, and 16 bases lay between the germline ends. In DNA form, the CDR3 reads TGTGCCAGCAGGTTCCTGGCTCCCGGGTCCTACGAGCAGTACTTC. Residues: CASRFLAPGSYEQYF.

The rearrangement links TRBV5-6 to TRBJ1-2, with TRBD1 matching over 7 bases. The CDR3 covers 14 residues. Looked up from germline, CDR1 is SGHDT and CDR2 is YYEEEE. V lost 4 bases to trimming and J lost 0 bases; unmatched junction nucleotides: 3. In DNA form, the CDR3 reads TGTGCCAGCAGCAGGGACAGATCTAACTATGGCTACACCTTC. Translating it yields CASSRDRSNYGYTF. The variable domain in full, completed from reference TRBV5-6 and TRBJ1-2, reads DAGVTQSPTHLIKTRGQQVTLRCSPKSGHDTVSWYQQALGQGPQFIFQYYEEEERQRGNFPDRFSGHQFPNYSSELNVNALLLGDSALYLCASSRDRSNYGYTFGSGTRLTVV.

The gene calls are TRBV19 and TRBJ1-3; no clear D. Germline CDR1 and CDR2: LNHDA and SQIVND (reference sequence). This CDR3 contains 14 residues. V gave up 1 base and J gave up 1 base, with 5 bases separating them. In DNA form, the CDR3 reads TGTGCCAGTAGTATAGGTTATTCTGGAAACACCATATATTTT. Amino acids: CASSIGYSGNTIYF.

The chain has TRBV18 and TRBJ1-4; TRBD1 is a possible D gene (6 bases). This CDR3 is built from 16 residues. V shed 0 bases and J shed 0 bases, with 8 bases lying between them. Germline V gene lookup returns CDR1 KGHSH and CDR2 LQKENI. CDR3 protein: CASSPPGAATNEKLFF. CDR3 nucleotide sequence: TGTGCCAGCTCACCACCGGGGGCAGCAACTAATGAAAAACTGTTTTTT.

A word on this clone: Distinct nucleotide sequences in the sample also encode this CDR3. The chain recombines TRBV3-1 (or the pseudogene TRBV3-2) with TRBJ2-1, with 13 nucleotides matching TRBD2. Per germline, CDR1 LGHDT and CDR2 YNNKEL (reference sequence). This CDR3 region has 16 residues. V trimming: 4 bases; J trimming: 2 bases; junction bases outside the gene matches: 2. CDR3 nucleotide sequence: TGTGCCAGCAGCCTCGGGACTAGCGGGACCTACAATGAGCAGTTCTTC. This gives the protein CASSLGTSGTYNEQFF.

The rearrangement links TRBV28 to TRBJ1-6; the match to TRBD1 covers 9 bases. CDR1 MDHEN and CDR2 SYDVKM come from the germline V gene. V was pared by 8 bases and J by 6 bases, with 8 bases of the junction left unmatched. The CDR3 spans 15 residues. This CDR3 is CASWSKQGANSPLHF. CDR3 nucleotide sequence: TGTGCCAGCTGGTCGAAACAGGGGGCTAATTCACCCCTCCACTTT. Looking up the rest from reference TRBV28 and TRBJ1-6 gives the full variable domain: DVKVTQSSRYLVKRTGEKVFLECVQDMDHENMFWYRQDPGLGLRLIYFSYDVKMKEKGDIPEGYSVSREKKERFSLILESASTNQTSMYLCASWSKQGANSPLHFGNGTRLTVT.

J is TRBJ2-2 and V is TRBV7-2; D is undetermined. This CDR3 has 13 residues. V was trimmed by 1 base and J by 7 bases, leaving 7 bases between them. CDR1 and CDR2 from the germline V gene are SGHTA and FQGNSA. CDR3 region: CASSLGFGGELFF. For the CDR3, the DNA is TGTGCCAGCAGCTTAGGTTTCGGCGGGGAGCTGTTTTTT.

J is TRBJ2-7 and V is TRBV11-2; 8 bases are shared with TRBD1. The CDR3 sequence is 15 residues long. CDR1 SGHAT and CDR2 FQNNGV come from the germline V gene. Trimming cost V 0 bases and J 6 bases; bases outside gene matches: 7. The CDR3 sequence: CASSLEPQGASEQYF. DNA for the CDR3: TGTGCCAGCAGCTTAGAGCCCCAGGGGGCCTCCGAGCAGTACTTC.

The chain has TRBV6-5 and TRBJ1-3, with D maybe TRBD1 (5 bases). CDR3 length equals 13 residues. Per germline, CDR1 MNHEY and CDR2 SVGAGI. Between the trimmed V and J ends, which lost 8 bases and 4 bases, there was a span of 12 bases. CDR3 in amino acids: CASRTGGGNTIYF. The CDR3, as DNA: TGTGCCAGCCGCACGGGGGGAGGAAACACCATATATTTT.

The V and J genes are TRBV5-6 and TRBJ2-7, with 10 bases that match TRBD2. V dropped 4 bases and J dropped 6; count of bases not matched to a gene: 7. CDR1 SGHDT and CDR2 YYEEEE come from the germline V gene. The CDR3 consists of 14 residues. For the CDR3, the DNA is TGTGCCAGCAGCAGCCTAGCGGGAGTCTCCGAGCAGTACGTC. It is translated as CASSSLAGVSEQYV.

V gene TRBV5-1 combines with J gene TRBJ2-1; 9 nucleotides align to TRBD1. This CDR3 spans 15 amino acids. V dropped 4 bases and J dropped 7; count of bases not matched to a gene: 9. The V gene's germline CDR1 is SGHRS and CDR2 YFSETQ. CDR3 DNA: TGCGCCAGCAGCGCCGGACAGGGGCTAGGGAATGAGCAGTTCTTC. Amino acids: CASSAGQGLGNEQFF.

The genes are TRBV9 and TRBJ2-7; 7 nucleotides match TRBD2. The germline CDR1 and CDR2 sequences are SGDLS and YYNGEE. CDR3 length equals 14 residues. The junction had 10 bases not matched to a gene; V was cut back by 4 bases and J by 6 bases. CDR3 sequence reads: CASSSGLVGSEQYF. The CDR3 DNA is TGTGCCAGCAGCTCCGGACTAGTTGGGAGCGAGCAGTACTTC.

The chain couples TRBV7-3 to TRBJ2-2; no clear D gene. The CDR3 extends over 12 amino acids. Deletions cut 3 bases from V and 7 bases from J, with 6 bases between. Germline lookup yields CDR1 SGHTA and CDR2 FQGTGA. This CDR3 reads CASSFNRGELFF. In DNA form, the CDR3 reads TGTGCCAGCAGCTTTAATCGCGGGGAGCTGTTTTTT. Combining the CDR3 with reference TRBV7-3 and TRBJ2-2 gives the whole variable domain GAGVSQTPSNKVTEKGKYVELRCDPISGHTALYWYRQSLGQGPEFLIYFQGTGAADDSGLPNDRFFAVRPEGSVSTLKIQRTERGDSAVYLCASSFNRGELFFGEGSRLTVL.

This clone was detected only once. J is TRBJ2-1 and V is TRBV20-1, with 13 bases identical to TRBD2. This CDR3 is 19 amino acids long. The J segment lost 0 bases and the V segment lost 3 bases, leaving 11 bases of the junction unmatched. The V gene's germline CDR1 is DFQATT and CDR2 SNEGSKA (reference sequence). CDR3: CSASMRGLAGRSSYNEQFF. CDR3 DNA: TGCAGTGCTAGTATGAGGGGACTAGCGGGGAGAAGCTCCTACAATGAGCAGTTCTTC.